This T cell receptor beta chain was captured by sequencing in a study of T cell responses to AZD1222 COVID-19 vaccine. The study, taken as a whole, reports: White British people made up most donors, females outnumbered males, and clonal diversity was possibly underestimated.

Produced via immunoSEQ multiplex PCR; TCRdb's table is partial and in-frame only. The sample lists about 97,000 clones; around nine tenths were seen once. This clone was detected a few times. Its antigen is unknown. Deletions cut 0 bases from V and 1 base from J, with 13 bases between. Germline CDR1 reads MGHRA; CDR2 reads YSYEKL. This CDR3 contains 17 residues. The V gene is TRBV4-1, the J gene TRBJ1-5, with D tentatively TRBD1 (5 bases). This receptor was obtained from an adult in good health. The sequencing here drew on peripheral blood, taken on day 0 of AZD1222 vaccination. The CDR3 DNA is TGCGCCAGCAGCCAAGATGGGGGGAGAGGAAGCAATCAGCCCCAGCATTTT. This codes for CASSQDGGRGSNQPQHF.